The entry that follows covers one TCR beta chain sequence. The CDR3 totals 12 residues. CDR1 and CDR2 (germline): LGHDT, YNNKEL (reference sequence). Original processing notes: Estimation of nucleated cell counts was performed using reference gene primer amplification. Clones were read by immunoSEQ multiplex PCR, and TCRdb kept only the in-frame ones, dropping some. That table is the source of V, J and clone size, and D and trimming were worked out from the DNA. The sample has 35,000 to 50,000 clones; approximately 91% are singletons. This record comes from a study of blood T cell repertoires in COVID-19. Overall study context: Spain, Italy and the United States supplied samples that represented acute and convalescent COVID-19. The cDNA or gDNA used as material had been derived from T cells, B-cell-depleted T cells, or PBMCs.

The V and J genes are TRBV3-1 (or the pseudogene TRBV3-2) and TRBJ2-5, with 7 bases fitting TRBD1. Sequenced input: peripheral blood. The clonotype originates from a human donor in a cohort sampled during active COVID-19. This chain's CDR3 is CATTGSGETQYF. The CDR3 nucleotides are TGTGCAACGACAGGGAGTGGCGAGACCCAGTACTTC.